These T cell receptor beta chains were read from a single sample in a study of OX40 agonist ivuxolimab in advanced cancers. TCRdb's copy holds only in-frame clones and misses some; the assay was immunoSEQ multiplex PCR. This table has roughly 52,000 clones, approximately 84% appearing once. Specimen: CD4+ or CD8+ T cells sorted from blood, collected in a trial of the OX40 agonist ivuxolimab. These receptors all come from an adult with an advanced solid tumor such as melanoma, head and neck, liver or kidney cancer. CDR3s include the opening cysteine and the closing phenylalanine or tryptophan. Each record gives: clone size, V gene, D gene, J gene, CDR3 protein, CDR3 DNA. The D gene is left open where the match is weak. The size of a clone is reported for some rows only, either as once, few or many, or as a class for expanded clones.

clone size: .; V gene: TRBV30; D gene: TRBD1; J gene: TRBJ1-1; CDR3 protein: CAWQGQGSTEAFF; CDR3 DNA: TGTGCCTGGCAAGGACAGGGTTCCACTGAAGCTTTCTTT
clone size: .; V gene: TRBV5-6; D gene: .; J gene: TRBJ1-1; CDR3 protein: CASSLVGVTEAFF; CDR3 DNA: TGTGCCAGCAGCTTGGTTGGGGTCACTGAAGCTTTCTTT
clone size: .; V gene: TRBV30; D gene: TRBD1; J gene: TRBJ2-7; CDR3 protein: CAWGEGGWEQYF; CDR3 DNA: TGTGCCTGGGGGGAAGGGGGCTGGGAGCAGTACTTC
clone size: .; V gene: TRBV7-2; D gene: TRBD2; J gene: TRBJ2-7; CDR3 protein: CASSLEAGDYEQYF; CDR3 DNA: TGTGCCAGCAGCTTAGAAGCGGGAGATTACGAGCAGTACTTC
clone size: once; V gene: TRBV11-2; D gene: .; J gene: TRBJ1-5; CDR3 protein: CASSLDGLNQPQHF; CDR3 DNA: TGTGCCAGCAGCTTAGATGGACTTAATCAGCCCCAGCATTTT
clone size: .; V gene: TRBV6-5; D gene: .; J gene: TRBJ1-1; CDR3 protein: CASSYSVRNTEAFF; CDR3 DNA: TGTGCCAGCAGTTACTCTGTCAGAAACACTGAAGCTTTCTTT
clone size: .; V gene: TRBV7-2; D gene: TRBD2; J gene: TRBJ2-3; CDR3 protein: CASSLGSGISTDTQYF; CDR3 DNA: TGTGCCAGCAGCTTAGGTAGCGGGATTAGCACAGATACGCAGTATTTT
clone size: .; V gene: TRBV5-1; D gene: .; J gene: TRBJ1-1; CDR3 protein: CASSLEGPPDTEAFF; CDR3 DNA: TGCGCCAGCAGCTTGGAGGGTCCCCCGGACACTGAAGCTTTCTTT
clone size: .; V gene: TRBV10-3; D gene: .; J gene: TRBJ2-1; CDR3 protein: CAISESERASYNEQFF; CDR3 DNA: TGTGCCATCAGTGAGTCGGAGAGGGCTTCCTACAATGAGCAGTTCTTC
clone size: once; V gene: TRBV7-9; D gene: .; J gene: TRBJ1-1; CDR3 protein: CASSLDQGSEAFF; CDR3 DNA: TGTGCCAGCAGCTTAGATCAGGGTTCTGAAGCTTTCTTT
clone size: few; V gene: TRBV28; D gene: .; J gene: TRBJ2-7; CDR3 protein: CASQGGGLYFSYEQYF; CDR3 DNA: TGTGCCAGCCAAGGGGGGGGGCTTTATTTCTCCTACGAGCAGTACTTC
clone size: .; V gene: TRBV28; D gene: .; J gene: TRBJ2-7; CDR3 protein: CASSLGQTYEQYF; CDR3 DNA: TGTGCCAGCAGTTTAGGCCAGACCTACGAGCAGTACTTC
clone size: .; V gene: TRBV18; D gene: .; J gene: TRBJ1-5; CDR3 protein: CASSPRAGTNQPQHF; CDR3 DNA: TGTGCCAGCTCACCAAGGGCAGGAACCAATCAGCCCCAGCATTTT
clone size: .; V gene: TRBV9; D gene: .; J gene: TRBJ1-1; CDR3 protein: CASSPRAGMNTEAFF; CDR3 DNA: TGTGCCAGCAGCCCACGGGCAGGAATGAACACTGAAGCTTTCTTT
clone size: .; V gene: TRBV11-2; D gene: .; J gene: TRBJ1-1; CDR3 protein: CASSLNQDSEAFF; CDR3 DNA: TGTGCCAGCAGCTTAAATCAGGACAGCGAAGCTTTCTTT
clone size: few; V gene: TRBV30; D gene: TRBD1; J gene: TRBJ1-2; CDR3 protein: CAWSVGQYAYGYTF; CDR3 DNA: TGTGCCTGGAGTGTGGGACAGTATGCCTATGGCTACACCTTC
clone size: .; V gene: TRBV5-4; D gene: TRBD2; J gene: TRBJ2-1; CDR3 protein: CASTQAGAVYNEQFF; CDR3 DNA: TGTGCCAGCACCCAAGCGGGAGCTGTCTACAATGAGCAGTTCTTC
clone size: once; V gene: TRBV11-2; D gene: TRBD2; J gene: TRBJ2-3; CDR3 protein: CASSLKRGYTDTQYF; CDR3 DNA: TGTGCCAGCAGCTTAAAGCGGGGTTACACAGATACGCAGTATTTT
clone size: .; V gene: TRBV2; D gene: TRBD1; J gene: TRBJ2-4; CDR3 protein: CASSQSQGAAKNIQYF; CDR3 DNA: TGTGCCAGCAGCCAGTCTCAGGGGGCAGCCAAAAACATTCAGTACTTC
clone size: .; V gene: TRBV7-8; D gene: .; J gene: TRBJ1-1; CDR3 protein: CASSLSRTVVVAEAFF; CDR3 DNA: TGTGCCAGCAGCTTGTCCCGTACGGTGGTTGTGGCTGAAGCTTTCTTT
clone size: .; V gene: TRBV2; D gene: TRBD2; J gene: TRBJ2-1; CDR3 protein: CASAPRGIAGGVRHNEQFF; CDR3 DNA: TGTGCCAGCGCCCCCCGGGGAATAGCGGGAGGGGTTCGGCACAATGAGCAGTTCTTC
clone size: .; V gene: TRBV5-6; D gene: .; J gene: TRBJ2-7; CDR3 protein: CASSYNPDAIVYEQYF; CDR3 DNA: TGTGCCAGCAGCTACAACCCGGACGCGATAGTCTACGAGCAGTACTTC
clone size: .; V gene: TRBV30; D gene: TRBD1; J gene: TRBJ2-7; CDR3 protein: CAWCRDRGLSEQYF; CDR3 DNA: TGTGCCTGGTGCCGGGACAGGGGGCTTAGCGAGCAGTACTTC
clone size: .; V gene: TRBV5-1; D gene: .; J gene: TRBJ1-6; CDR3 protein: CASSPAFGNSPLHF; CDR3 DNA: TGCGCCAGCAGCCCCGCTTTCGGGAATTCACCCCTCCACTTT